This TCR beta chain was captured in a study of Ad26.COV2.S vaccination and SARS-CoV-2 variants. Study-level results: Vaccine recipients showed a spike-specific TCR breadth that was higher than in placebo recipients. Using TCR breadth and depth analyses may have led to underestimated total T cell responses.

Only in-frame clones appear in the TCRdb table, and some are missing; sequencing was by immunoSEQ multiplex PCR. This table holds 350,000 to 550,000 clones, roughly 89% found once. V was pared by 4 bases and J by 0 bases, with 6 bases of the junction left unmatched. CDR3 size: 17 residues. The V gene's germline CDR1 is MNHEY and CDR2 SMNVEV (reference sequence). Treatment noted: 19 received Ad26.COV2.S at low or high dose, single or two shots; a few received placebo; per-sample allocation not given. Sampling was done on day 63 after the first vaccine or placebo injection. With respect to this clone: Its antigen remains unknown.

Sequencing was performed on peripheral blood, taken in a trial of Ad26.COV2.S vaccine versus placebo. This chain connects TRBV27 to TRBJ1-1, with 12 bases aligning to TRBD1. This TCR was recovered from a person aged 18-65 years who received the Ad26.COV2.S COVID-19 vaccine or a placebo. CDR3 sequence reads: CASSSGTGGILNTEAFF. DNA for the CDR3: TGTGCCAGCAGTTCCGGGACAGGGGGCATCCTGAACACTGAAGCTTTCTTT.